What follows are 30 T cell receptor beta chains derived from one specimen sequenced in a study of T cell responses to AZD1222 COVID-19 vaccine. The table came from immunoSEQ multiplex PCR; TCRdb's copy has only in-frame clones and leaves some out. The table shows just over 60,000 clones, with roughly 70% occurring only once. The input for sequencing was peripheral blood, taken on day 0 of AZD1222 vaccination. The receptors stem from an adult in good health.

The CDR3 DNA follows: TGTGCCAGTAGCGCTGGGGATTTAAGCACAGATACGCAGTATTTT. Translated: CASSAGDLSTDTQYF. V and J are TRBV19 and TRBJ2-3; D remains ambiguous. The CDR3 consists of 15 residues. V lost 6 bases and J 0 bases, leaving 13 bases between the germline ends. CDR1 and CDR2 (germline): LNHDA, SQIVND (reference sequence).

The chain is built from TRBV12-3 or TRBV12-4 and TRBJ2-7; D ambiguous. This CDR3 is built from 12 residues. V lost 4 bases and J 6 bases, leaving 10 bases between the germline ends. CDR3 sequence (DNA): TGTGCCAGCAGTTCGGACCGCGCCGAGCAGTACTTC. Protein sequence: CASSSDRAEQYF.

The sample holds a few counts of this clone. The chain links TRBV6-5 to TRBJ1-5; a possible D gene is TRBD1 (5 bases). Germline CDR1 reads MNHEY; CDR2 reads SVGAGI. The CDR3 contains 14 residues. The V and J ends lost 6 bases and 7 bases respectively, with 16 bases between them. Here the CDR3 DNA reads TGTGCCAGCAGCCCAGGGCACACAGAGCAGCCCCAGCATTTT. This encodes CASSPGHTEQPQHF.

The chain is built from TRBV27 and TRBJ1-2; no clear D gene. The CDR3 spans 13 residues. Trimming took 4 bases from V and 2 from J, leaving 8 bases between them. Germline V gives CDR1 MNHEY, CDR2 SMNVEV (reference sequence). The chain's CDR3 is CASSSYGNYGYTF. The CDR3 DNA sequence: TGTGCCAGCAGTTCGTACGGGAACTATGGCTACACCTTC.

This clone has only a few counts. The chain combines TRBV10-3 with TRBJ2-7, with 7 bases that match TRBD1. The CDR3 runs 13 residues. Germline V gene lookup returns CDR1 ENHRY and CDR2 SYGVKD. The junction had 7 bases not matched to a gene; V was cut back by 5 bases and J by 6 bases. CDR3 coding DNA: TGTGCCATCAGTCTCACAGGGGCCGGCGAGCAGTACTTC. Protein: CAISLTGAGEQYF.

The rearrangement uses TRBV5-8 and TRBJ1-2; 12 nucleotides agree with TRBD1. From germline, CDR1 is SGHTS and CDR2 YDEGEE. The V segment lost 4 bases and the J segment 7 bases; nucleotides outside the gene matches: 5. The CDR3 sequence is 14 residues long. The CDR3 sequence: CASSRDRGLGGYTF. In DNA, the CDR3 is TGTGCCAGCAGCCGGGACAGGGGGCTTGGTGGCTACACCTTC.

V gene TRBV10-3 combines with J gene TRBJ1-2; no definite D call. V was pared by 8 bases and J by 8 bases, with 18 bases between. The CDR3 is made up of 13 amino acids. Germline V CDR1 and CDR2: ENHRY, SYGVKD. CDR3 sequence: CAIGQSHLAGYTF. The CDR3, as DNA: TGTGCCATCGGTCAATCCCACTTGGCGGGCTACACCTTC.

This clone was picked up one time. The rearrangement uses TRBV4-3 and TRBJ1-4, with 9 bases matching TRBD1. Germline lookup yields CDR1 LGHNA and CDR2 YSLEER. The CDR3 length is 17 residues. The V gene end was trimmed by 0 bases and the J gene end by 8 bases; junction bases not matched to a gene: 10. The CDR3 spells CASSQEGIGDRAEKLFF. In DNA form, the CDR3 reads TGCGCCAGCAGCCAAGAGGGGATCGGGGACAGGGCGGAAAAACTGTTTTTT.

This sequence joins TRBV6-2 or TRBV6-3 and TRBJ1-5, with TRBD1 identical over 7 bases. V shed 2 bases, J shed 10 bases, and the junction held 11 bases outside the gene matches. CDR1 and CDR2 (germline): MNHEY, SVGEGT. The CDR3 is 15 residues long. The CDR3 here is CASSYTTGETDPQHF. Written as DNA, the CDR3 is TGTGCCAGCAGTTACACTACAGGGGAAACGGACCCCCAGCATTTT.

The V gene is TRBV20-1, the J gene TRBJ1-5; D ambiguous. V lost 1 base and J 10 bases, leaving 8 bases between the germline ends. The germline V gene has CDR1 DFQATT and CDR2 SNEGSKA (reference sequence). This CDR3 comprises 11 residues. This chain's CDR3 is CSARGSGPQHF. CDR3 DNA: TGCAGTGCTAGAGGGAGTGGACCCCAGCATTTT.

This chain uses TRBV5-4 with TRBJ1-1, with TRBD1 identical over 7 bases. Unmatched junction bases numbered 4, after V lost 3 bases and J lost 5 bases. This CDR3 comprises 13 residues. Germline CDR1 and CDR2: SGHNT and YYREEE (reference sequence). CDR3 sequence (DNA): TGTGCCAGCAGCTCCCAGGGGGATACTGAAGCTTTCTTT. This codes for CASSSQGDTEAFF. Complete variable domain (other parts from reference TRBV5-4 and TRBJ1-1): ETGVTQSPTHLIKTRGQQVTLRCSSQSGHNTVSWYQQALGQGPQFIFQYYREEENGRGNFPPRFSGLQFPNYSSELNVNALELDDSALYLCASSSQGDTEAFFGQGTRLTVV.

To note about this clone: The identical CDR3 is also encoded by other nucleotide sequences in the sample. The chain combines TRBV18 with TRBJ2-7, with unresolved D. The V end lost 3 bases, the J end lost 0 bases, and 6 bases lay between the germline ends. This CDR3 is 13 amino acids long. Germline V lookup: CDR1 KGHSH, CDR2 LQKENI. Written as DNA, the CDR3 is TGTGCCAGCTCACCCCCTAGCTCCTACGAGCAGTACTTC. Translation: CASSPPSSYEQYF. The complete variable domain, with remaining parts taken from reference TRBV18 and TRBJ2-7, reads NAGVMQNPRHLVRRRGQEARLRCSPMKGHSHVYWYRQLPEEGLKFMVYLQKENIIDESGMPKERFSAEFPKEGPSILRIQQVVRGDSAAYFCASSPPSSYEQYFGPGTRLTVT.

The V and J genes are TRBV3-1 (or the pseudogene TRBV3-2) and TRBJ2-1; 10 nucleotides line up with TRBD2. Germline V gene data show CDR1 as LGHDT and CDR2 as YNNKEL (reference sequence). The V gene end was trimmed by 2 bases and the J gene end by 13 bases; junction bases not matched to a gene: 8. The CDR3 contains 14 residues. For the CDR3, the DNA is TGTGCCAGCAGCCAAATCAGCGGGGGGGCCCAACAGTTCTTC. This sequence encodes CASSQISGGAQQFF.

In nucleotides, the CDR3 is TGTGCCAGCAGTTACTCGCCCCCAGGGGTGGGGGAGACCCAGTACTTC. This gives the protein CASSYSPPGVGETQYF. The chain has TRBV6-5 and TRBJ2-5, with D tentatively TRBD1 (6 bases). The germline V and J ends were trimmed by 0 bases and 5 bases, with 16 bases remaining between them. Germline assignment: CDR1 MNHEY and CDR2 SVGAGI. This CDR3 contains 16 residues.

CDR3 residues: CASSSHGQGLETQYF. The CDR3 bases are TGTGCCAGCAGCTCTCATGGACAGGGGCTAGAGACCCAGTACTTC. The rearrangement uses TRBV27 and TRBJ2-5, with 9 positions matching TRBD1. The V gene's germline CDR1 is MNHEY and CDR2 SMNVEV (reference sequence). The V segment lost 6 bases and the J segment 4 bases; nucleotides outside the gene matches: 9. This CDR3 has 15 amino acids.

The CDR3 DNA reads as TGCGCCAGCAGCTTGGCAGGCGATACGCAGTATTTT. This codes for CASSLAGDTQYF. V and J are TRBV5-1 and TRBJ2-3, with D unclear. This CDR3 has 12 amino acids. CDR1 is SGHRS and CDR2 is YFSETQ in the germline V gene. V was trimmed by 0 bases and J by 6 bases, leaving 5 bases between them.

This chain joins TRBV4-3 and TRBJ2-1; D remains ambiguous. Germline assignment: CDR1 LGHNA and CDR2 YSLEER. The CDR3 spans 13 residues. V lost 6 bases to trimming and J lost 4 bases, with 10 bases between them. The CDR3 sequence: CASSLDTYNEQFF. CDR3 bases: TGCGCCAGCAGTCTCGACACATACAATGAGCAGTTCTTC.

The V call is TRBV28, the J call TRBJ2-7, with TRBD2 matching over 13 bases. Germline assignment: CDR1 MDHEN and CDR2 SYDVKM. This CDR3 contains 14 residues. The V gene end was trimmed by 8 bases and the J gene end by 3 bases; junction bases not matched to a gene: 4. The CDR3 here is CASRLAGGNYEQYF. As DNA, the CDR3 is TGTGCCAGCCGACTAGCGGGGGGCAACTACGAGCAGTACTTC. The full variable domain, its missing parts supplied by reference TRBV28 and TRBJ2-7, is DVKVTQSSRYLVKRTGEKVFLECVQDMDHENMFWYRQDPGLGLRLIYFSYDVKMKEKGDIPEGYSVSREKKERFSLILESASTNQTSMYLCASRLAGGNYEQYFGPGTRLTVT.

CDR3 in amino acids: CASSPLQGKETQYF. The CDR3 coding sequence is TGTGCCAGCAGCCCTCTACAGGGAAAAGAGACCCAGTACTTC. This chain joins TRBV5-5 and TRBJ2-5, with D possibly matching TRBD1 (6 bases). Trimming pared 4 bases from V and 3 bases from J, leaving 13 bases between. The germline V gene encodes CDR1 SGHKS and CDR2 YYEKEE (reference sequence). The CDR3 runs to 14 residues.

V gene TRBV19 combines with J gene TRBJ2-7; 8 bases line up with TRBD1. CDR3 length equals 14 residues. V shed 6 bases, J shed 9 bases, and the junction held 13 bases outside the gene matches. Germline CDR1 is LNHDA and CDR2 is SQIVND (reference sequence). The CDR3 DNA sequence: TGTGCCAGTAGGGGTCCAGGACAGGGCCTTGGGCAGTACTTC. Translated, it gives CASRGPGQGLGQYF.

The gene calls are TRBV7-6 and TRBJ2-7; D is unresolved. The CDR3 sequence is 16 residues long. The V and J ends lost 5 bases and 4 bases respectively, with 21 bases between them. Germline V gene sequence: CDR1 SGHVS, CDR2 FNYEAQ. The CDR3 loop reads CASSPSLGPGSYEQYF. The DNA for the CDR3 is TGTGCCAGCAGCCCTTCCCTGGGCCCAGGCTCGTACGAGCAGTACTTC.

The V call is TRBV19, the J call TRBJ2-7; D gene unclear. The CDR3 covers 13 residues. V was shortened by 5 bases and J by 0 bases, with 8 bases between the two germline ends. CDR1 is LNHDA, CDR2 SQIVND, per germline (reference sequence). In DNA, the CDR3 is TGTGCCAGTAGTGGTGTCAGCTCCTACGAGCAGTACTTC. Encoded protein: CASSGVSSYEQYF.

This chain joins TRBV5-1 and TRBJ1-1, with TRBD1 as a possible D gene (5 bases). Deletions cut 2 bases from V and 5 bases from J, with 16 bases between. CDR1 and CDR2 from the germline V gene are SGHRS and YFSETQ. This CDR3 is built from 15 residues. The CDR3 is CASSFTGSRETEAFF. CDR3 nucleotide sequence: TGCGCCAGCAGCTTCACAGGAAGCAGGGAGACTGAAGCTTTCTTT.

Remarks on this clone: Given a much more abundant clone one base away, this may be a read error. The rearrangement uses TRBV12-3 or TRBV12-4 and TRBJ2-7; D remains ambiguous. V was pared by 6 bases and J by 3 bases, with 3 bases between. This CDR3 region has 10 residues. The CDR3 nucleotides read TGTGCCAGCAGCCTCTACGAGCAGTACTTC. Translation: CASSLYEQYF.

This chain joins TRBV7-9 and TRBJ2-7; no clear D. The V gene lost 5 bases and the J gene lost 5 bases, with 13 bases spanning the gap. CDR3 size: 13 residues. Germline values: CDR1 SEHNR, CDR2 FQNEAQ (reference sequence). CDR3 sequence reads: CASSSTSNHEQYF. The CDR3 DNA sequence: TGTGCCAGCAGCAGCACGTCCAACCACGAGCAGTACTTC. Combining the CDR3 with reference TRBV7-9 and TRBJ2-7 gives the whole variable domain DTGVSQNPRHKITKRGQNVTFRCDPISEHNRLYWYRQTLGQGPEFLTYFQNEAQLEKSRLLSDRFSAERPKGSFSTLEIQRTEQGDSAMYLCASSSTSNHEQYFGPGTRLTVT.

The chain carries TRBV7-9 and TRBJ2-5; the D is unclear. Germline V gives CDR1 SEHNR, CDR2 FQNEAQ (reference sequence). The V end was cut by 8 bases, the J end by 2 bases, with 6 bases between. The length of the CDR3 is 11 residues. CDR3 protein: CASQNQETQYF. The CDR3 DNA follows: TGTGCCAGCCAAAATCAAGAGACCCAGTACTTC. Together with reference TRBV7-9 and TRBJ2-5, the CDR3 gives the full variable domain: DTGVSQNPRHKITKRGQNVTFRCDPISEHNRLYWYRQTLGQGPEFLTYFQNEAQLEKSRLLSDRFSAERPKGSFSTLEIQRTEQGDSAMYLCASQNQETQYFGPGTRLLVL.

V gene TRBV4-1 combines with J gene TRBJ2-3; TRBD2 aligns across 7 bases. The CDR3 sequence is 15 residues long. The germline CDR1 and CDR2 sequences are MGHRA and YSYEKL. Trimming at V came to 0 bases and at J to 4 bases, leaving 4 bases not matched to a gene. The CDR3 DNA sequence: TGCGCCAGCAGCCAAGAGGGGAGGGAGCCAGATACGCAGTATTTT. Its translation: CASSQEGREPDTQYF.

This clone has only a few counts. V gene TRBV10-3 combines with J gene TRBJ2-7, with D perhaps TRBD1 or TRBD2 (6 bases each). V was trimmed by 0 bases and J by 5 bases, leaving 17 bases between them. CDR1 is ENHRY, CDR2 SYGVKD, per germline. CDR3 length equals 16 residues. This chain's CDR3 is CAISESSWGAKDEQYF. CDR3 bases: TGTGCCATCAGTGAGTCATCATGGGGGGCGAAGGACGAGCAGTACTTC.

This chain's CDR3 is CASSRRDFTPQHF. In nucleotides, the CDR3 is TGTGCCAGCAGCCGGAGGGACTTCACGCCCCAGCATTTT. V gene TRBV14 combines with J gene TRBJ1-5; a weak D match, TRBD1 (5 bases). The CDR3 is 13 residues long. CDR1 is SGHDN and CDR2 is FVKESK in the germline V gene. V was shortened by 4 bases and J by 9 bases, with 13 bases between the two germline ends.

The V and J genes are TRBV4-1 and TRBJ2-2, with 8 bases matching TRBD1. The length of the CDR3 is 15 residues. V lost 0 bases and J lost 7; bases outside the gene matches: 4. The germline gives CDR1 MGHRA, CDR2 YSYEKL. The CDR3, as DNA: TGCGCCAGCAGCCAAGAAGGGACAGGAGACGGGGAGCTGTTTTTT. Translated, it gives CASSQEGTGDGELFF.